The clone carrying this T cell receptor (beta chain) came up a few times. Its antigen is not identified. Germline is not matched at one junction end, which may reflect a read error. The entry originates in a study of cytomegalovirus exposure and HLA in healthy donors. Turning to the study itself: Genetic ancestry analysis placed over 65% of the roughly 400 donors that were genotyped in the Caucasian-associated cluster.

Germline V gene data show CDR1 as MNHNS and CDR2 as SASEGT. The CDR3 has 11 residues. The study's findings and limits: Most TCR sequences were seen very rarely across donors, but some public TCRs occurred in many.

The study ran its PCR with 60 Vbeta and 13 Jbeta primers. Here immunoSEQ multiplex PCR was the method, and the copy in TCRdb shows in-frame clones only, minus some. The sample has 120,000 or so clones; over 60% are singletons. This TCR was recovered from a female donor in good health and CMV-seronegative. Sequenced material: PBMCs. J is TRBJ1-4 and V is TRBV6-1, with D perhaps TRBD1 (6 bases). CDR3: CASSEMGHPYF. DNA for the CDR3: TGTGCCAGCAGTGAAATGGGACACCCTTATTTT.